These 3 T cell receptor beta chains were all obtained from the same sample, sequenced in a study of T-cell reconstitution after alpha-beta-depleted transplantation in children. Molecular barcoding with unique molecular identifiers was used for the TCRbeta library. TCRdb passed the PCR reads through MiXCR, listing each CDR3 protein once. The table lists around 87,000 distinct CDR3 sequences, roughly 8% of them singletons. The sample consisted of PBMCs from the stem cell graft donor, taken from the stem cell graft. These receptors were taken from a human donor who donated a stem cell graft to a child with congenital amegakaryocytic thrombocytopenia.

This clonotype has ten or more counts. This chain connects TRBV7-2 to TRBJ2-1; perhaps TRBD2 as D (6 bases). V was clipped by 1 base and J by 6 bases, with 13 bases between them. Germline V gives CDR1 SGHTA, CDR2 FQGNSA. CDR3 length: 15 residues. CDR3 residues: CASSLGDSAANEQFF. The CDR3 nucleotides are TGTGCCAGCAGCTTAGGGGACTCCGCAGCCAATGAGCAGTTCTTC.

Ten or more counts support this clonotype. The rearrangement links TRBV14 to TRBJ2-1, with TRBD2 matching over 10 bases. The germline V gene has CDR1 SGHDN and CDR2 FVKESK. The CDR3 has 16 amino acids. J gave up 5 bases and V 2 bases, and 6 bases lay outside the gene matches. The CDR3 spells CASSQLAGGDHNEQFF. The CDR3 bases are TGTGCCAGCAGCCAATTAGCGGGGGGCGATCACAATGAGCAGTTCTTC.

For this clonotype: This may come from a read error, since a much larger clone is one base off. The chain employs TRBV10-3 and TRBJ2-2, with a weak D call TRBD2 (6 bases). The CDR3 sequence is 17 residues long. Germline V CDR1 and CDR2: ENHRY, SYGVKD. V dropped 6 bases and J dropped 1 base, with 18 bases sitting between them. Here the CDR3 DNA reads TGTGCCATCAGCCGACCCCTGGGCGGGGTGAACACCGGGGAGCTGTTTTTT. It is translated as CAISRPLGGVNTGELFF.